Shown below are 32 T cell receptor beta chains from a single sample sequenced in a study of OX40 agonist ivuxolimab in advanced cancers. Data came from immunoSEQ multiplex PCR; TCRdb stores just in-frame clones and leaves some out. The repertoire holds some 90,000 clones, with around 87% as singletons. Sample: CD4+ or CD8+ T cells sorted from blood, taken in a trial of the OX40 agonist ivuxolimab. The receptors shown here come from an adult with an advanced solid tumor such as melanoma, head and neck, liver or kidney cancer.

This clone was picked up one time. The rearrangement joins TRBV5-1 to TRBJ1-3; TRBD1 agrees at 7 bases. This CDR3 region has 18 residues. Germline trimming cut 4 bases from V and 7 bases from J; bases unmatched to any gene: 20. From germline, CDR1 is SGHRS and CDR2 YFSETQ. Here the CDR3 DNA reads TGCGCCAGCAGCCCGCGAATAGATACAGGGGTTAGTCGGAACACCATATATTTT. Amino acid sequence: CASSPRIDTGVSRNTIYF.

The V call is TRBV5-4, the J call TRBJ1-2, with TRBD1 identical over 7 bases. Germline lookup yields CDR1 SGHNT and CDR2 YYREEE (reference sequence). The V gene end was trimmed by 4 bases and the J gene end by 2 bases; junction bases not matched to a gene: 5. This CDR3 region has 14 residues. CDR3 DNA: TGTGCCAGCAGCCGGAGGGACAGAAACTATGGCTACACCTTC. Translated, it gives CASSRRDRNYGYTF.

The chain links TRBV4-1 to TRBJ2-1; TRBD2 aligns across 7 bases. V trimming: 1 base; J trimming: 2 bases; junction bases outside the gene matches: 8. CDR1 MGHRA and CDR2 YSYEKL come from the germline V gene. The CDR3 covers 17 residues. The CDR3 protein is CASSQGSGGRPYNEQFF. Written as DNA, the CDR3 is TGCGCCAGCAGCCAAGGGTCGGGCGGGAGACCCTACAATGAGCAGTTCTTC.

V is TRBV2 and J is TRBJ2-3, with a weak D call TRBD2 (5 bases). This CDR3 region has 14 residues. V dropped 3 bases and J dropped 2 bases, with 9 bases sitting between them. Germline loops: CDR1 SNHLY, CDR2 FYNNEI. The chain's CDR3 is CASSDRGLTDTQYF. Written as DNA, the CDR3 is TGTGCCAGCAGTGATAGAGGACTCACAGATACGCAGTATTTT.

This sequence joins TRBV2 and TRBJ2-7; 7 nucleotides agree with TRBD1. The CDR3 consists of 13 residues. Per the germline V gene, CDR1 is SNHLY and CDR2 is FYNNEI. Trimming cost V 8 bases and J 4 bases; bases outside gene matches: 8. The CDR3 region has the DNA TGTGCCAGCCCGACAGGGAATACGTACGAGCAGTACGTC. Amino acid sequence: CASPTGNTYEQYV.

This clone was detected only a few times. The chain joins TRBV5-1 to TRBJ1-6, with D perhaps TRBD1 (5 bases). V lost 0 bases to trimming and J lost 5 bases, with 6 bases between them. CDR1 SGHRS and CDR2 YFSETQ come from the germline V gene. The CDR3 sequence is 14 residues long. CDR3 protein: CASSLGQNNSPLHF. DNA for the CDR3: TGCGCCAGCAGCTTGGGACAGAATAATTCACCCCTCCACTTT.

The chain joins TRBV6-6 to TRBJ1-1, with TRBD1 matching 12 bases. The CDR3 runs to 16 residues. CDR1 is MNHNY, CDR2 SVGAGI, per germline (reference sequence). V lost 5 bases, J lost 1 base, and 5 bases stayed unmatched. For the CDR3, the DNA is TGTGCCAGCAGTCAAGGGACAGGGGGCGCGAACACTGAAGCTTTCTTT. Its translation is CASSQGTGGANTEAFF.

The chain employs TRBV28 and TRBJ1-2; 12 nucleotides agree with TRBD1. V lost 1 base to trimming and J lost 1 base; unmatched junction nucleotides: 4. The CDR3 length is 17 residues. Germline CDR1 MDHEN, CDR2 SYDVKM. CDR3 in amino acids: CASSLSGTGGVNYGYTF. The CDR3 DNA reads TGTGCCAGCAGTTTATCGGGGACAGGGGGCGTTAACTATGGCTACACCTTC.

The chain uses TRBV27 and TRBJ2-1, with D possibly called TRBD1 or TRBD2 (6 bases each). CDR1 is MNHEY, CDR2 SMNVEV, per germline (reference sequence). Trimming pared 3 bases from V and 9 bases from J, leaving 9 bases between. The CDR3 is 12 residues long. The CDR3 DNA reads TGTGCCAGCAGTTTGGGGGGCCGTGAGCAGTTCTTC. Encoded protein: CASSLGGREQFF.

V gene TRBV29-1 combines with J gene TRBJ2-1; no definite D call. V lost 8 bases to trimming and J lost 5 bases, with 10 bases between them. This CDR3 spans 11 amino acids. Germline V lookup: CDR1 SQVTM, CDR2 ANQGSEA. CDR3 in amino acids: CSTLRNNEQFF. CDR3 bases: TGCAGCACGCTGAGGAACAATGAGCAGTTCTTC.

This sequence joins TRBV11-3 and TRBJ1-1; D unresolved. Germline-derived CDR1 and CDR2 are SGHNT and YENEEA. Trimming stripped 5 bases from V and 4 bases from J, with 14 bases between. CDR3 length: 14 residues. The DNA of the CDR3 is TGTGCCAGCAGCCCTCTCGGCTCGTCCACTGAAGCTTTCTTT. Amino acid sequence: CASSPLGSSTEAFF.

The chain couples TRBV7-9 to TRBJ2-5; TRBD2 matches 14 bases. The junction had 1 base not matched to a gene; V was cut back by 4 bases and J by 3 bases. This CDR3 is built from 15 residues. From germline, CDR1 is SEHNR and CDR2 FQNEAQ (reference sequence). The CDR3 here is CASSWGLAGEETQYF. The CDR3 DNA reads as TGTGCCAGCAGCTGGGGACTAGCGGGAGAAGAGACCCAGTACTTC.

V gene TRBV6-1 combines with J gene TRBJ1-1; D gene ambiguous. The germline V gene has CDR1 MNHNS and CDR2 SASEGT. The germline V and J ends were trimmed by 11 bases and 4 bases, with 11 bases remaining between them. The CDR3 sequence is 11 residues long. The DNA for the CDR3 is TGTGCCTTACAACGGGGCACTGAAGCTTTCTTT. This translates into CALQRGTEAFF.

The CDR3 sequence: CASSGFIRASNQPQHF. The CDR3 DNA reads as TGTGCCAGCAGTGGATTCATCCGGGCTAGCAATCAGCCCCAGCATTTT. The chain is built from TRBV6-1 and TRBJ1-5; D unresolved. Germline V gives CDR1 MNHNS, CDR2 SASEGT. The V gene lost 4 bases and the J gene lost 0 bases, with 13 bases spanning the gap. The CDR3 length is 16 residues.

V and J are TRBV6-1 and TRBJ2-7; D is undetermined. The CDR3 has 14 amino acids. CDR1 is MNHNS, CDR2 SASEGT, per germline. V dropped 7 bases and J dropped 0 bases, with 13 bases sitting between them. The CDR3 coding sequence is TGTGCCAGCACTAAGACCTGGGGCTCCTACGAGCAGTACTTC. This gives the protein CASTKTWGSYEQYF.

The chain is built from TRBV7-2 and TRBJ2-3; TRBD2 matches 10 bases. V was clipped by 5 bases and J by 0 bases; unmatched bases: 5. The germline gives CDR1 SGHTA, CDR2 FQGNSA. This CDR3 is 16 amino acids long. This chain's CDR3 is CASSPLLAGSTDTQYF. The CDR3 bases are TGTGCCAGCAGCCCCTTACTAGCGGGAAGCACAGATACGCAGTATTTT.

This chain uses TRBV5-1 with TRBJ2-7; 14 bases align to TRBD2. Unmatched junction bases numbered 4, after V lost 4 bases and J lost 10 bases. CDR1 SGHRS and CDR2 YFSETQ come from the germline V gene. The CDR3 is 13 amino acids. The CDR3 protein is CASSLGLAGEQYF. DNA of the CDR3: TGCGCCAGCAGCCTGGGACTAGCGGGAGAACAGTACTTC.

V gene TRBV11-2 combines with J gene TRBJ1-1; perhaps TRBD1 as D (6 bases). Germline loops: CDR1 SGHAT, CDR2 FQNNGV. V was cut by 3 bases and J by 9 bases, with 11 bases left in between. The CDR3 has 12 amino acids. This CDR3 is CASSFEQGKAFF. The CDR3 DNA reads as TGTGCCAGCAGCTTTGAACAGGGTAAAGCTTTCTTT.

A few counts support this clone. CDR3 nucleotides: TGTGCCAGCAGATTTATTGGGGCAGCGGGAGGCCTCGGGGCCAACGTCCTGACTTTC. This gives the protein CASRFIGAAGGLGANVLTF. J is TRBJ2-6 and V is TRBV7-3; 9 nucleotides match TRBD2. The CDR3 runs to 19 residues. Germline values: CDR1 SGHTA, CDR2 FQGTGA. J gave up 4 bases and V 6 bases, and 16 bases lay outside the gene matches.

The CDR3 loop is CASSARTDSDGKLFF. CDR3 DNA sequence: TGTGCCAGCAGTGCCCGGACAGACTCCGATGGAAAACTGTTTTTT. The rearrangement uses TRBV25-1 and TRBJ1-4; perhaps TRBD1 as D (6 bases). Per germline, CDR1 MGHDK and CDR2 SYGVNS. The CDR3 length is 15 residues. Trimming stripped 4 bases from V and 10 bases from J, with 19 bases between. Full variable domain (missing parts from reference TRBV25-1 and TRBJ1-4): EADIYQTPRYLVIGTGKKITLECSQTMGHDKMYWYQQDPGMELHLIHYSYGVNSTEKGDLSSESTVSRIRTEHFPLTLESARPSHTSQYLCASSARTDSDGKLFFGSGTQLSVL.

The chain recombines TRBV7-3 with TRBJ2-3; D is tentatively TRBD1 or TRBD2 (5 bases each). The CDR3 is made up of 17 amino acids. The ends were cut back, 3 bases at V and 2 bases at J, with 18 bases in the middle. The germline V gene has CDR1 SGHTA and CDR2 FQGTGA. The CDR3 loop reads CASSFRGLGGPTDTQYF. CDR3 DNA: TGTGCCAGCAGCTTTAGGGGATTGGGCGGGCCCACAGATACGCAGTATTTT. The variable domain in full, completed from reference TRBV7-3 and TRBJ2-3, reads GAGVSQTPSNKVTEKGKYVELRCDPISGHTALYWYRQSLGQGPEFLIYFQGTGAADDSGLPNDRFFAVRPEGSVSTLKIQRTERGDSAVYLCASSFRGLGGPTDTQYFGPGTRLTVL.

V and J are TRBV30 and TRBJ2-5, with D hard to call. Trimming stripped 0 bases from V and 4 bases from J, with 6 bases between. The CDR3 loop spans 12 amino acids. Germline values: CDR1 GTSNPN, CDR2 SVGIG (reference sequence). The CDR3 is CAWSVLRETQYF. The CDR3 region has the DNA TGTGCCTGGAGTGTACTAAGAGAGACCCAGTACTTC.

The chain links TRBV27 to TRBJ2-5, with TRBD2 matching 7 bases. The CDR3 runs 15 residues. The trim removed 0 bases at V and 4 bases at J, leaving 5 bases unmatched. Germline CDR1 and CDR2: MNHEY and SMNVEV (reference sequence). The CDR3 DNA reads TGTGCCAGCAGTTTATCCTTGGGGGGGGGAGAGACCCAGTACTTC. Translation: CASSLSLGGGETQYF.

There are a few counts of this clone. The DNA for the CDR3 is TGTGCCATCAGTGACAGCAATCAGCCCCAGCATTTT. Its protein product is CAISDSNQPQHF. The chain couples TRBV10-3 to TRBJ1-5; no clear D gene. Trimming pared 3 bases from V and 1 base from J, leaving 1 base between. CDR1 is ENHRY, CDR2 SYGVKD, per germline. The CDR3 runs to 12 residues.

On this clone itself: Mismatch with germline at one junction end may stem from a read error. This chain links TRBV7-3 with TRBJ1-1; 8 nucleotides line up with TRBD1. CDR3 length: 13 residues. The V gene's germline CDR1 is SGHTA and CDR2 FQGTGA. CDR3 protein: CASSPAGGDRIGF. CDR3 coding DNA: TGTGCCAGCAGCCCCGCCGGGGGGGACAGGATCGGGTTT.

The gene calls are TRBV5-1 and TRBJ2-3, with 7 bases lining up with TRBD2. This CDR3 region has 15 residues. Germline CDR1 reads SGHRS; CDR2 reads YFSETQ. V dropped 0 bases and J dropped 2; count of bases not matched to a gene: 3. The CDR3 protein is CASSLGSGTTDTQYF. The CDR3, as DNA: TGCGCCAGCAGCTTGGGAAGCGGGACCACAGATACGCAGTATTTT.

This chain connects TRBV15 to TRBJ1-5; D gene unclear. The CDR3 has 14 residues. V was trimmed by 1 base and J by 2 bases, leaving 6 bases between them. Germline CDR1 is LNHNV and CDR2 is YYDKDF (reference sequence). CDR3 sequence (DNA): TGTGCCACCAGCAGAGGGCAGGGCAATCAGCCCCAGCATTTT. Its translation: CATSRGQGNQPQHF.

CDR3 DNA sequence: TGCGCCAGCAGCTTGGAGACGGACTCTATTCAGTACTTC. This translates into CASSLETDSIQYF. This chain connects TRBV5-1 to TRBJ2-4; a weak D match, TRBD2 (5 bases). Germline assignment: CDR1 SGHRS and CDR2 YFSETQ. The CDR3 contains 13 residues. V was pared by 0 bases and J by 10 bases, with 11 bases between.

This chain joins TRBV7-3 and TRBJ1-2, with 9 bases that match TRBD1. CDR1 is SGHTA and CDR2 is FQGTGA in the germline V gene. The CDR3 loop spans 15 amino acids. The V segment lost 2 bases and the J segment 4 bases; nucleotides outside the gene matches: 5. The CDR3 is CASSLAGQGVYGYTF. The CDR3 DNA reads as TGTGCCAGCAGCTTAGCGGGACAGGGTGTCTATGGCTACACCTTC.

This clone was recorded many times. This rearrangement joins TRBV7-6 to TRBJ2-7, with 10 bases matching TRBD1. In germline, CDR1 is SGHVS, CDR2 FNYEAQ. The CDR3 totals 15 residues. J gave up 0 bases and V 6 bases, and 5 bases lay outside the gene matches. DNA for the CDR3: TGTGCCAGCAGTAGGGGACAGGGGCACTCCTACGAGCAGTACTTC. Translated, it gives CASSRGQGHSYEQYF.

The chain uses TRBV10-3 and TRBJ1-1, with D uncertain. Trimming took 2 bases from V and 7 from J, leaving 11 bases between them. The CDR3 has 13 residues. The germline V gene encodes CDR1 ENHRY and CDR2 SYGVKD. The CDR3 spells CAISEPGPYEAFF. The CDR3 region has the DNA TGTGCCATCAGTGAGCCAGGACCCTATGAAGCTTTCTTT.

In DNA form, the CDR3 reads TGTGCCAGCAGCGAACCAGGGGCCTATAATTCACCCCTCCACTTT. Amino acid sequence: CASSEPGAYNSPLHF. This chain uses TRBV7-2 with TRBJ1-6; maybe TRBD1 (6 bases). This CDR3 has 15 residues. Germline V gives CDR1 SGHTA, CDR2 FQGNSA. Between the trimmed V and J ends, which lost 5 bases and 2 bases, there was a span of 10 bases.